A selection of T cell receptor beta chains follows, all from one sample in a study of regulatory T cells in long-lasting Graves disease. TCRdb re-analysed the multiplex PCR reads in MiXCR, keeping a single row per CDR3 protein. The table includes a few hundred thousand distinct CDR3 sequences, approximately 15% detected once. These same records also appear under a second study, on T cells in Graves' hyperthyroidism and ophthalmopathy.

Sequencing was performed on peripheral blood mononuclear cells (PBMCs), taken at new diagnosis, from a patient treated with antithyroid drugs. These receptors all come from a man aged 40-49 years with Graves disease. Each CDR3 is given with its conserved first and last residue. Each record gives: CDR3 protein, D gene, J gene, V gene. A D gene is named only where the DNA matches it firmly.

CASRGTGLPSGGAGSYNEQFF,TRBD2,TRBJ2-1,TRBV28
CVSSFGSGAGELFF,NA,TRBJ2-2,TRBV5-1
CASSRDRGSEQYF,TRBD1,TRBJ2-7,TRBV6-1
CASSPGAGGYNEQFF,TRBD2,TRBJ2-1,TRBV5-1
CASSQGHMNTEAFF,NA,TRBJ1-1,TRBV4-1
CSALPLAGGPRTGELFF,TRBD2,TRBJ2-2,TRBV20-1
CASSAGGAGDTQYF,NA,TRBJ2-3,TRBV2
CASSSMTAWGYTF,NA,TRBJ1-2,TRBV12-3/TRBV12-4
CASSPGVLSQPQHF,NA,TRBJ1-5,TRBV28
CASSQWGSGSTEAFF,NA,TRBJ1-1,TRBV4-1
CASSTTPNEQFF,NA,TRBJ2-1,TRBV5-1
CASSLTGQDTQYF,NA,TRBJ2-3,TRBV5-4
CASSSPGLAGGYEQYF,TRBD2,TRBJ2-7,TRBV7-7
CASSSAPGLAGIDSGANVLTF,TRBD2,TRBJ2-6,TRBV27
CASSQEGWGRGSYEQYF,NA,TRBJ2-7,TRBV4-2
CSACMGWETQYF,NA,TRBJ2-5,TRBV20-1
CSARRAHEQYF,NA,TRBJ2-7,TRBV20-1
CASSRGAGYNEQFF,NA,TRBJ2-1,TRBV12-3/TRBV12-4
CASSLGGPPADTQYF,NA,TRBJ2-3,TRBV12-3/TRBV12-4
CASSLAGQGVTDTQYF,NA,TRBJ2-3,TRBV5-1